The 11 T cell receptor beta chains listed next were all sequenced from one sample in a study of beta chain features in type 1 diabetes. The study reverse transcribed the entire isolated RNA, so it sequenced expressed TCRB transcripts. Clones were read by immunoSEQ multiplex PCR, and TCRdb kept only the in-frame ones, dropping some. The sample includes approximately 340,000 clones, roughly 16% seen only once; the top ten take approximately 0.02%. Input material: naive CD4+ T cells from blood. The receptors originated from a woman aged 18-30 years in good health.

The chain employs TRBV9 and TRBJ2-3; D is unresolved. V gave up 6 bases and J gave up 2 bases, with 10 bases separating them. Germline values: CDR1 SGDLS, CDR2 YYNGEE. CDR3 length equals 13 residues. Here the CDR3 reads CASTPAVTDTQYF. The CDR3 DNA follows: TGTGCCAGCACCCCCGCGGTCACAGATACGCAGTATTTT.

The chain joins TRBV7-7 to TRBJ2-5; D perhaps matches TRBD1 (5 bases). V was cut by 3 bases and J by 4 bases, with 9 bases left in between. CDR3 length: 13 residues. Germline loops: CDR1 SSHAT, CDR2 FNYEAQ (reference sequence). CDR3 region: CASSFAGRETQYF. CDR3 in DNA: TGTGCCAGCAGCTTTGCAGGGCGAGAGACCCAGTACTTC.

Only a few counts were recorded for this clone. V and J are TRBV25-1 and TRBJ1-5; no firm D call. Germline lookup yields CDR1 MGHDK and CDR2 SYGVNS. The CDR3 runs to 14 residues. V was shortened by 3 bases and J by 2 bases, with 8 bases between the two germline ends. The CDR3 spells CASSDSRGNQPQHF. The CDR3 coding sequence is TGTGCCAGCAGTGACTCCCGGGGCAATCAGCCCCAGCATTTT. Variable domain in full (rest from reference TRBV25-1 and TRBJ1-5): EADIYQTPRYLVIGTGKKITLECSQTMGHDKMYWYQQDPGMELHLIHYSYGVNSTEKGDLSSESTVSRIRTEHFPLTLESARPSHTSQYLCASSDSRGNQPQHFGDGTRLSIL.

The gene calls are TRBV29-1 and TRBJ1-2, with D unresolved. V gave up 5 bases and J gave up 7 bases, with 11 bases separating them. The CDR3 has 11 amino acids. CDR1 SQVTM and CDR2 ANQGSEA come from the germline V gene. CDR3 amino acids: CSVNYFPGYTF. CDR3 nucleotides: TGCAGCGTTAATTATTTCCCTGGCTACACCTTC. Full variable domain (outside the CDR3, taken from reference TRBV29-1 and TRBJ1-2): SAVISQKPSRDICQRGTSLTIQCQVDSQVTMMFWYRQQPGQSLTLIATANQGSEATYESGFVIDKFPISRPNLTFSTLTVSNMSPEDSSIYLCSVNYFPGYTFGSGTRLTVV.

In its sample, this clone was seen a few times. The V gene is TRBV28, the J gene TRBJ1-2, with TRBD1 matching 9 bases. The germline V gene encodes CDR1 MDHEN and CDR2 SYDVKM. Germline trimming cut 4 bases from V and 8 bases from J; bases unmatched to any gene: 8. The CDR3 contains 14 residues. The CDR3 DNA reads TGTGCCAGCAGTTCCGGACAGGGGACGGGGGGCTACACCTTC. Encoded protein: CASSSGQGTGGYTF.

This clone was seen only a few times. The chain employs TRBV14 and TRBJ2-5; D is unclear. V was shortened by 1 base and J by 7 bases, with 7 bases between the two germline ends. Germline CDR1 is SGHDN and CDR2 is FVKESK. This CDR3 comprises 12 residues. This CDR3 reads CASSQGAWTQYF. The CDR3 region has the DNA TGTGCCAGCAGCCAAGGGGCCTGGACCCAGTACTTC.

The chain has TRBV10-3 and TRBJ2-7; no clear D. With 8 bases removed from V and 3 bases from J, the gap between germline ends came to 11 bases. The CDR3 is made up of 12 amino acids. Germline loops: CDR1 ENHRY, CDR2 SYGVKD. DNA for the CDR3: TGTGCCATCCTTCGGAACAGCTACGAGCAGTACTTC. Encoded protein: CAILRNSYEQYF.

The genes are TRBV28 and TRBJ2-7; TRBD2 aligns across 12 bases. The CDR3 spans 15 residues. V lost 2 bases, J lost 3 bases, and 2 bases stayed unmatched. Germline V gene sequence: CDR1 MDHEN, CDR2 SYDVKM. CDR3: CASSLLTSGSYEQYF. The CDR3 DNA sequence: TGTGCCAGCAGTTTACTGACTAGCGGGAGCTACGAGCAGTACTTC.

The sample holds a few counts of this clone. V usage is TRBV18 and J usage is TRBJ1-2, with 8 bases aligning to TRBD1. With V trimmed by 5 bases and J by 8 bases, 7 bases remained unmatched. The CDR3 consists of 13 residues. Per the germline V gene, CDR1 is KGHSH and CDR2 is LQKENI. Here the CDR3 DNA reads TGTGCCAGCTCATCGACAGGGGAGAGAGGCTACACCTTC. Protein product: CASSSTGERGYTF.

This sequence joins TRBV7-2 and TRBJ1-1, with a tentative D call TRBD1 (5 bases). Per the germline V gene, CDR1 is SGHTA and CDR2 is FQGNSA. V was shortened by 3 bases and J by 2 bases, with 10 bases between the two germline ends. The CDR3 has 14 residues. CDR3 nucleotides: TGTGCCAGCAGCTTCAATCAGGGTAACACTGAAGCTTTCTTT. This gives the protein CASSFNQGNTEAFF.

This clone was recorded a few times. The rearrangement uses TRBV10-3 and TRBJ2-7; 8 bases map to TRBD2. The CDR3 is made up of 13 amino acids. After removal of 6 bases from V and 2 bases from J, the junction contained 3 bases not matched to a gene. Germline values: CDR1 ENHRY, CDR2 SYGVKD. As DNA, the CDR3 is TGTGCCATCAGCGTAGCGGGACCCTACGAGCAGTACTTC. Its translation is CAISVAGPYEQYF.